The 2 T cell receptor beta chains listed next were all sequenced from one sample in a study of T cells in Graves' hyperthyroidism and ophthalmopathy. RNA transcripts yielded amplified TCR beta CDR3 regions. Carried out on the TCR CDR3, a first-round RT-PCR used the HTBI primer set. In TCRdb, the multiplex PCR reads were re-called with MiXCR into one record per CDR3 protein. This sample has 200,000 to 250,000 distinct CDR3 sequences, with about 17% found just once. The sequenced material came from blood. These receptors were collected from a man aged 35-49 years with Graves' hyperthyroidism.

This clonotype appeared many times. The chain combines TRBV28 with TRBJ1-5; D uncertain. CDR1 MDHEN and CDR2 SYDVKM come from the germline V gene. There are 13 residues in the CDR3. Trimming removed 10 bases from V and 4 bases from J, with 14 bases in between. CDR3 DNA: TGTGCCAACCAGGCTGGAAATAATCAGCCCCAGCATTTT. It yields the protein CANQAGNNQPQHF.

This clonotype was counted ten times or more. CDR3 in DNA: TGTGCCAGCAGCCACAGTGACAGGGTAAATGAAGCTTTCTTT. It codes for CASSHSDRVNEAFF. The rearrangement links TRBV3-1 to TRBJ1-1, with TRBD1 matching 7 bases. V gave up 3 bases and J gave up 7 bases; unmatched junction bases: 8. The CDR3 has 14 residues. Germline CDR1 reads LGHDT; CDR2 reads YNNKEL (reference sequence). Variable domain in full (rest from reference TRBV3-1 and TRBJ1-1): DTAVSQTPKYLVTQMGNDKSIKCEQNLGHDTMYWYKQDSKKFLKIMFSYNNKELIINETVPNRFSPKSPDKAHLNLHINSLELGDSAVYFCASSHSDRVNEAFFGQGTRLTVV.